The 5 T cell receptor beta chains below come from one sample, sequenced in a study of control samples from healthy donors and cancer patients. Assay: immunoSEQ multiplex PCR; the TCRdb copy retains only in-frame clones and omits some. The table shows some 150,000 clones, with approximately 91% occurring only once. Sequencing was carried out using blood. These receptors came from a man younger than 45 in good health.

The chain has TRBV2 and TRBJ1-2; tentatively, D is TRBD1 (5 bases). The CDR3 is 16 residues long. V lost 0 bases, J lost 0 bases, and 11 bases lay in between. CDR1 and CDR2 (germline): SNHLY, FYNNEI. This CDR3 is CASSEAPLTANYGYTF. The CDR3 nucleotides are TGTGCCAGCAGTGAAGCGCCTTTGACAGCTAACTATGGCTACACCTTC.

This clone was counted once. The V and J genes are TRBV19 and TRBJ1-2, with a tentative D call TRBD1 (5 bases). This CDR3 is built from 15 residues. Trimming took 5 bases from V and 0 from J, leaving 13 bases between them. Germline V CDR1 and CDR2: LNHDA, SQIVND (reference sequence). CDR3 nucleotide sequence: TGTGCCAGTAGTCCCAGAACAGGAACTAACTATGGCTACACCTTC. As protein: CASSPRTGTNYGYTF.

The chain combines TRBV4-1 with TRBJ1-2; D perhaps matches TRBD1 (5 bases). Trimming removed 2 bases from V and 1 base from J, with 8 bases in between. Germline CDR1 reads MGHRA; CDR2 reads YSYEKL. The CDR3 consists of 14 residues. CDR3 loop: CASSQKQDNYGYTF. The CDR3 DNA follows: TGCGCCAGCAGCCAAAAACAGGATAACTATGGCTACACCTTC.

CDR3 in amino acids: CASSLEGEAGNTIYF. In nucleotides, the CDR3 is TGTGCCAGCAGCTTAGAGGGCGAGGCTGGAAACACCATATATTTT. The chain has TRBV7-9 and TRBJ1-3; D unclear. The CDR3 has 15 residues. CDR1 SEHNR and CDR2 FQNEAQ come from the germline V gene (reference sequence). V lost 1 base and J 2 bases, leaving 9 bases between the germline ends.

The chain joins TRBV28 to TRBJ2-7, with D possibly matching TRBD2 (5 bases). Germline V gives CDR1 MDHEN, CDR2 SYDVKM. The CDR3 contains 15 residues. V was pared by 5 bases and J by 2 bases, with 16 bases between. CDR3 sequence: CASSPEGQPPYEQYF. DNA for the CDR3: TGTGCCAGCAGTCCCGAGGGTCAGCCCCCCTACGAGCAGTACTTC.